This TCR beta chain derives from a study of control samples from healthy donors and cancer patients. J lost 2 bases, V lost 4 bases, and 4 bases had no gene match. In germline, CDR1 is SGHRS, CDR2 YFSETQ. The CDR3 sequence is 14 residues long. The method was immunoSEQ multiplex PCR; TCRdb's version includes in-frame clones alone and lacks a portion of them. This sample has around 92,000 clones; roughly 78% occur once, and the top ten carry approximately 2%. Sequenced sample: blood. The clonotype comes from a man between 60 and 70 years old in good health. This sequence joins TRBV5-1 and TRBJ2-7, with 9 bases that match TRBD2. As DNA, the CDR3 is TGCGCCAGCAGCGTTGGCGGGAGGGCCTACGAGCAGTACTTC. Its translation: CASSVGGRAYEQYF.